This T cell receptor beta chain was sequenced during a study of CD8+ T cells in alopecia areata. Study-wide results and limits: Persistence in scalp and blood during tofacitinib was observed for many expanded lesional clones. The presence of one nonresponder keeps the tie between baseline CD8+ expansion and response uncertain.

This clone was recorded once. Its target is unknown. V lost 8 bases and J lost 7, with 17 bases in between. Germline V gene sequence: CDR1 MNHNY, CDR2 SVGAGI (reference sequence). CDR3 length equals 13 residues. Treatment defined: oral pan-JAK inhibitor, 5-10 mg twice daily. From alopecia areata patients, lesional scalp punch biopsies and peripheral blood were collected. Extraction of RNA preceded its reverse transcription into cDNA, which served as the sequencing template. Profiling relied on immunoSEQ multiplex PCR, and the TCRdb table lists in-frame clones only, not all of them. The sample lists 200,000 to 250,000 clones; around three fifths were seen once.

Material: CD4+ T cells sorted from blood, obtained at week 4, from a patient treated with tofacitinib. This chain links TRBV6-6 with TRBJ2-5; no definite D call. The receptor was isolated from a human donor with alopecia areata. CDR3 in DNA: TGTGCCAGCGGCAAACCAGACCCGAGGACCCAGTACTTC. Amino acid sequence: CASGKPDPRTQYF.